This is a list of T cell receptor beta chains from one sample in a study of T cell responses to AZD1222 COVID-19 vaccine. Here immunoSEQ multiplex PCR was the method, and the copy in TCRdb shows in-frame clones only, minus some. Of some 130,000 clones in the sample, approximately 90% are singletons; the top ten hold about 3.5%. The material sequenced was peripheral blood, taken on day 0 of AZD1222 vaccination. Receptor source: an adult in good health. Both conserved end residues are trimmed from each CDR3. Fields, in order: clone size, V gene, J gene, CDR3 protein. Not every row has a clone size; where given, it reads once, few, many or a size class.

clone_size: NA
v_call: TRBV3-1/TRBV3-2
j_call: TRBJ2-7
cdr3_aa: ASSGLYEQY

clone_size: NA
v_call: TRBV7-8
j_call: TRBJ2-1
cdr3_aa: ASSFHGVSYNEQF

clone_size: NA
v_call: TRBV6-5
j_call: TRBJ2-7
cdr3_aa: ASSTASSYEQY

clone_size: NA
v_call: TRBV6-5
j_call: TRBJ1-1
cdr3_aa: ASSYTLGQMNTEAF

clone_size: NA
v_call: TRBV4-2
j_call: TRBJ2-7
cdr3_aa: ASSQDGATHGREQY

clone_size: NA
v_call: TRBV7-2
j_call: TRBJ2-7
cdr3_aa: ASSATVTPYEQY

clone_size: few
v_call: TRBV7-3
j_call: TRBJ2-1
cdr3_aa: ASSGSIYNEQF

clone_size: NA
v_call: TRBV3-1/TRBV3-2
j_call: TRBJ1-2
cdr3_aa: ASSQGGTRTNYGYT

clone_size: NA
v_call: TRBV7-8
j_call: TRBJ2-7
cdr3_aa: ASSGTVSYEQY

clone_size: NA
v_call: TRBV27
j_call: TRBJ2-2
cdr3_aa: ASSFLSTGELF

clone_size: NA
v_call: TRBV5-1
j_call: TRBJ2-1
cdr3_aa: ASSQGLAGANEQF

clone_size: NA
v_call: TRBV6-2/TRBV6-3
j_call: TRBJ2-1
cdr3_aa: ASSYSIGVDEQF

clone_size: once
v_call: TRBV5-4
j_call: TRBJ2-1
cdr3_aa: ASSRRTGAGSYNEQF

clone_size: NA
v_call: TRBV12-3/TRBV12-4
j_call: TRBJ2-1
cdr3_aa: ASSWGRGEQF

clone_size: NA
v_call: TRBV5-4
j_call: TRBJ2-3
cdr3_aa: ASASTDTQY

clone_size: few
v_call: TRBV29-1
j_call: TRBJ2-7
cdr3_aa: SVSGGSSYEQY

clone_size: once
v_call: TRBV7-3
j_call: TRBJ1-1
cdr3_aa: ASSLTSQGAGAF

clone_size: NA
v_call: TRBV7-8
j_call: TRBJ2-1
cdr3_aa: ASSYMQGDSYNEQF

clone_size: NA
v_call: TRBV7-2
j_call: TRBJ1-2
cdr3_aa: ASSVQRDSWSGYT

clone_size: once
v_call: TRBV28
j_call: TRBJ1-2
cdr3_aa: ATTGSNYGYT

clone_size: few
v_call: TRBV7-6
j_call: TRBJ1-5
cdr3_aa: ASSLGGGSFQPQH

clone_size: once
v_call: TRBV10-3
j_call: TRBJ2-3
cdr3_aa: ATGPQGATDTQY

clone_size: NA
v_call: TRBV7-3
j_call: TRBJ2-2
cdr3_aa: ASSLGPVLNTGELF

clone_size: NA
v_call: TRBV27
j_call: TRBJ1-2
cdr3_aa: ASRRTGGAYGYT

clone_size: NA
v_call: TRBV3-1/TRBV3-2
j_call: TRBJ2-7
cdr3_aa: ASSHGAGYEQY

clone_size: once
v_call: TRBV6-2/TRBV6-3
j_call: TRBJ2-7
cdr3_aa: ASSYPGQPYEQY

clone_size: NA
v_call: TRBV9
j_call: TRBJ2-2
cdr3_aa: ASSSQYTGELF

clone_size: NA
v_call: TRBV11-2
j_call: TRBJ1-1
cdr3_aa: ASRLTGGTEAF

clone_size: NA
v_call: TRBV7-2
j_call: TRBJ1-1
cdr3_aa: ASSLREGLNTEAF

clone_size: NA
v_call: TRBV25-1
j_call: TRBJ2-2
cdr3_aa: ASSEYRAPTGELF

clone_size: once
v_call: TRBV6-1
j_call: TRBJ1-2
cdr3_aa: ASSEGQFLGGYT

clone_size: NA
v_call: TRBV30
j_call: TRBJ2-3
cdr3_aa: AWSVLAGVLDTQY

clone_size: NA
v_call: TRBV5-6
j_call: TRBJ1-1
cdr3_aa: ASSVYRGQGITEAF

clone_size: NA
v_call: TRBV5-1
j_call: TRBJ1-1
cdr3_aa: ASSNTRTGVDTEAF

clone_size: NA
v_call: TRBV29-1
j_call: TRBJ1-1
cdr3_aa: SAGQGNAF

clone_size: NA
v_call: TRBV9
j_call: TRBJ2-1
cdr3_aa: ASSVDPTGTLYNEQF

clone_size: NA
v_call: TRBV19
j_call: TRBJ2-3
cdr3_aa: ASSISGTGVTDTQY

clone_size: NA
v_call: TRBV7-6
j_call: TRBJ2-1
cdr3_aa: ASSLTGAGRYNEQF

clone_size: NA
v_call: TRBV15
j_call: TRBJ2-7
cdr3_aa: ATSRARSETYEQY

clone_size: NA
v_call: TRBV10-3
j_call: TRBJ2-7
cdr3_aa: AISEWVGGTPSYEQY

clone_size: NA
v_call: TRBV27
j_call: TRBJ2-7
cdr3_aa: ASSFKDNTYEQY

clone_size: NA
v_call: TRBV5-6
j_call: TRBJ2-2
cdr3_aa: ASSNPDGITGELF

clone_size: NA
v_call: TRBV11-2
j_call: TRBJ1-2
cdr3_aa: ASSFERGRSYGYT

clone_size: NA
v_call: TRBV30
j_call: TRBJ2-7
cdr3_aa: AWSTGLLGQY

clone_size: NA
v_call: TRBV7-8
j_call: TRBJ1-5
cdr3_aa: ASSSTGTGQPQH

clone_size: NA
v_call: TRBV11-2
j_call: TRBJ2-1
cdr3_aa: ASSPSGRGPEQF

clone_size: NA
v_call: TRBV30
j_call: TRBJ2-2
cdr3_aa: AWSPAGELF

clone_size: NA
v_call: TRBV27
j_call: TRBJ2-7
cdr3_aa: ASSSGPRYEQY

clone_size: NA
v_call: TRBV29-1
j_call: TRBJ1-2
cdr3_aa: SVTGVSGGYT